Below are 14 T cell receptor beta chains sequenced from a single sample in a study of cytomegalovirus exposure and HLA in healthy donors. The table came from immunoSEQ multiplex PCR; TCRdb's copy has only in-frame clones and leaves some out. Of 240,000 or so clones detected, about 90% appear once; the ten largest clones hold roughly 1.2%. The sample consisted of PBMCs. These receptors were obtained from a woman aged 25 to 39 in good health and CMV-seropositive.

The chain employs TRBV5-1 and TRBJ2-7; 7 bases line up with TRBD2. The V gene's germline CDR1 is SGHRS and CDR2 YFSETQ. The V and J ends lost 0 bases and 6 bases, in that order; junction bases with no gene match: 6. This CDR3 comprises 14 residues. DNA for the CDR3: TGCGCCAGCAGCTTGGGGGGAGGGATACTCGAGCAGTACTTC. It yields the protein CASSLGGGILEQYF.

The V call is TRBV7-7, the J call TRBJ2-1, with a weak D call TRBD2 (6 bases). Germline CDR1 is SSHAT and CDR2 is FNYEAQ (reference sequence). The CDR3 has 14 residues. The ends were cut back, 1 base at V and 5 bases at J, with 9 bases in the middle. The CDR3 is CASSLVWGDNEQFF. DNA of the CDR3: TGTGCCAGCAGCTTAGTCTGGGGGGACAATGAGCAGTTCTTC.

The chain recombines TRBV15 with TRBJ2-3; a possible D gene is TRBD1 (6 bases). This CDR3 region has 22 residues. Trimming stripped 5 bases from V and 11 bases from J, with 44 bases between. Looked up from germline, CDR1 is LNHNV and CDR2 is YYDKDF (reference sequence). The CDR3 here is CATSVGSCCFLHRDKFLVKQYF. DNA for the CDR3: TGTGCCACCAGCGTCGGGTCTTGTTGTTTCCTACACCGGGACAAATTCTTAGTCAAGCAGTATTTT.

The rearrangement joins TRBV27 to TRBJ1-4; TRBD1 aligns across 9 bases. J gave up 8 bases and V 3 bases, and 7 bases lay outside the gene matches. This CDR3 is 15 amino acids long. Germline CDR1 MNHEY, CDR2 SMNVEV (reference sequence). In nucleotides, the CDR3 is TGTGCCAGCAGTTTCCAGGGACAGGGAAAGGAAAAACTGTTTTTT. The encoded protein is CASSFQGQGKEKLFF.

V gene TRBV5-1 combines with J gene TRBJ2-7, with 7 bases identical to TRBD2. With 4 bases clipped from V and 2 bases from J, the junction kept 6 bases outside the gene matches. Germline V gives CDR1 SGHRS, CDR2 YFSETQ. The CDR3 is made up of 14 amino acids. CDR3 loop: CASSREASAYEQYF. CDR3 sequence (DNA): TGCGCCAGCAGCCGGGAGGCTAGCGCCTACGAGCAGTACTTC.

This chain joins TRBV27 and TRBJ2-2; D possibly corresponds to TRBD1 (6 bases). The CDR3 extends over 14 amino acids. Per the germline V gene, CDR1 is MNHEY and CDR2 is SMNVEV (reference sequence). Between the trimmed V and J ends, which lost 5 bases and 5 bases, there was a span of 12 bases. CDR3: CASSPRGKTGELFF. DNA for the CDR3: TGTGCCAGCAGTCCCAGGGGAAAAACCGGGGAGCTGTTTTTT.

The CDR3 sequence is CASSFGQGNGYTF. The CDR3 DNA reads as TGCGCCAGCAGCTTTGGGCAGGGAAATGGCTACACCTTC. The chain has TRBV5-1 and TRBJ1-2; perhaps TRBD1 as D (5 bases). The CDR3 is made up of 13 amino acids. Germline V gene data show CDR1 as SGHRS and CDR2 as YFSETQ. Trimming took 2 bases from V and 6 from J, leaving 11 bases between them.

The chain uses TRBV6-1 and TRBJ2-7, with D unclear. CDR3 length: 13 residues. Between the trimmed V and J ends, which lost 10 bases and 6 bases, there was a span of 19 bases. Germline V lookup: CDR1 MNHNS, CDR2 SASEGT. The CDR3, as DNA: TGTGCCATCGGAGCGCCCTTTTACGGCGAGCAGTACTTC. It encodes CAIGAPFYGEQYF.

The chain links TRBV7-3 to TRBJ2-5; perhaps TRBD1 as D (6 bases). CDR1 and CDR2 from the germline V gene are SGHTA and FQGTGA. Trimming cost V 5 bases and J 3 bases, with 19 bases left between them. The CDR3 is made up of 16 amino acids. CDR3 DNA sequence: TGTGCCAGCAGCGTAAAAACAGGGTTGGAGGAAGAGACCCAGTACTTC. Translation gives CASSVKTGLEEETQYF.

The chain is built from TRBV29-1 and TRBJ2-7, with 11 positions matching TRBD1. Germline V gives CDR1 SQVTM, CDR2 ANQGSEA. With 3 bases clipped from V and 6 bases from J, the junction kept 7 bases outside the gene matches. The CDR3 is 14 residues long. The CDR3 region has the DNA TGCAGCGTTGAGACCGGGACAGGGGGGCGCGAGCAGTACTTC. Amino acid sequence: CSVETGTGGREQYF.

The J gene is TRBJ2-5, the V gene TRBV19, with 7 bases identical to TRBD1. With V trimmed by 1 base and J by 4 bases, 9 bases remained unmatched. This CDR3 comprises 16 residues. Germline assignment: CDR1 LNHDA and CDR2 SQIVND (reference sequence). This chain's CDR3 is CASSIGQGLRRETQYF. CDR3 coding DNA: TGTGCCAGTAGTATAGGACAGGGTCTAAGGCGAGAGACCCAGTACTTC.

The chain couples TRBV30 to TRBJ2-3; 7 bases match TRBD1. V was clipped by 2 bases and J by 2 bases; unmatched bases: 13. Germline assignment: CDR1 GTSNPN and CDR2 SVGIG (reference sequence). The CDR3 runs to 17 residues. CDR3 protein: CAWSPYTGTANTDTQYF. As DNA, the CDR3 is TGTGCCTGGAGTCCTTACACCGGGACAGCTAACACAGATACGCAGTATTTT.

The rearrangement uses TRBV5-3 and TRBJ2-1, with 7 bases identical to TRBD2. TRBV5-3 is an ORF, and what it does is uncertain. J gave up 0 bases and V 6 bases, and 15 bases lay outside the gene matches. The CDR3 extends over 18 amino acids. The CDR3 loop reads CARKPSGGYARSYNEQFF. For the CDR3, the DNA is TGTGCCAGAAAGCCCTCCGGGGGGTATGCGCGCTCCTACAATGAGCAGTTCTTC.

This chain uses TRBV13 with TRBJ1-1, with D possibly TRBD1 on 6 matching bases. CDR1 and CDR2 (germline): PRHDT, FYEKMQ (reference sequence). The CDR3 contains 16 residues. With 3 bases removed from V and 1 base from J, the gap between germline ends came to 15 bases. In DNA, the CDR3 is TGTGCCAGCAGCTTCCGACAGGCCCTAGCGAACACTGAAGCTTTCTTT. The encoded protein is CASSFRQALANTEAFF. Full variable domain (rest looked up from reference TRBV13 and TRBJ1-1): AAGVIQSPRHLIKEKRETATLKCYPIPRHDTVYWYQQGPGQDPQFLISFYEKMQSDKGSIPDRFSAQQFSDYHSELNMSSLELGDSALYFCASSFRQALANTEAFFGQGTRLTVV.